This TCR beta chain was captured in a study of blood T cell repertoires in COVID-19. Study in general: Whether acute or convalescent, the COVID-19 samples came from the United States, Italy and Spain.

In the authors' methods: From reference gene primer amplification, estimates of nucleated cell counts were derived. Produced via immunoSEQ multiplex PCR; TCRdb's table is partial and in-frame only. V, J and clone size reflect that table, while D and trimming were determined from the DNA. The repertoire has hundreds of thousands of clones, about nine tenths of them found once; the top ten carry about 7.3%. The TCR originated in a woman aged 70-85 years with COVID-19, enrolled during active disease. Sequencing was carried out using peripheral blood.

CDR3 coding DNA: TGTGCCAGCAGCCCCGCAGGGTATGGTGGCTACACCTTC. Residues: CASSPAGYGGYTF. The V gene is TRBV7-2, the J gene TRBJ1-2; D possibly corresponds to TRBD1 (5 bases). V shed 5 bases and J shed 7 bases, with 14 bases lying between them. The CDR3 consists of 13 residues. Germline V gene data show CDR1 as SGHTA and CDR2 as FQGNSA. The variable domain in full, with the rest retrieved from reference TRBV7-2 and TRBJ1-2, is GAGVSQSPSNKVTEKGKDVELRCDPISGHTALYWYRQSLGQGLEFLIYFQGNSAPDKSGLPSDRFSAERTGGSVSTLTIQRTQQEDSAVYLCASSPAGYGGYTFGSGTRLTVV.